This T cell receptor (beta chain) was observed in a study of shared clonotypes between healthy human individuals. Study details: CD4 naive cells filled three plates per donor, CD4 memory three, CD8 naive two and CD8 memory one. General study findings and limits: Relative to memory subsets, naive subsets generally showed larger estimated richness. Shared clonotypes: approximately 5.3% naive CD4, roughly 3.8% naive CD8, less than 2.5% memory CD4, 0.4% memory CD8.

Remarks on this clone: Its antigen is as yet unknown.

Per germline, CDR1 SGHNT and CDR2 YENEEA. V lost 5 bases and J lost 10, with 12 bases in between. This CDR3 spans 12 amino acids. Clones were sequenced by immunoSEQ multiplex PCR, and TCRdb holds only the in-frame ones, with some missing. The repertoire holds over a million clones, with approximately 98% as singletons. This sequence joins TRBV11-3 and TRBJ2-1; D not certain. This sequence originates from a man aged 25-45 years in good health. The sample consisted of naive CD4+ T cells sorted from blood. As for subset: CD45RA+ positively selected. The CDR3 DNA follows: TGTGCCAGCAGCGCCTACAGTAAGGAGCAGTTCTTC. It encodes CASSAYSKEQFF.